This TCR beta chain appears in the sequencing data of a study of shared clonotypes between healthy human individuals. In germline, CDR1 is MGHRA, CDR2 YSYEKL. V lost 2 bases to trimming and J lost 6 bases, with 10 bases between them. The CDR3 length is 14 residues. CD45RO-negative CD8 cells positively selected for CCR7 made up the naive population, which excluded terminally differentiated effector memory CD45RA+ cells. Study-wide results and limits: Clonotype sharing across donors was expected to vary with sequencing depth.

Every subset's genomic DNA went evenly onto several immunoSEQ plates. Measured with immunoSEQ multiplex PCR; TCRdb has only the in-frame clones, and not every one. Of about 2,200,000 clones listed, about 93% are singletons. Regarding this clone: What it binds is unknown.

This TCR derives from a man aged 18 to 30 in good health. Some clones in this sample may be carry-over from other donors' samples. The V and J genes are TRBV4-1 and TRBJ2-2; D remains unclear. Sequenced material: naive CD8+ T cells from PBMCs. CDR3 residues: CASSQPITAGELFF. The DNA of the CDR3 is TGCGCCAGCAGCCAACCCATTACGGCCGGGGAGCTGTTTTTT.